A single sample gave rise to the 18 T cell receptor beta chains below, sequenced in a study of T-cell reconstitution after alpha-beta-depleted transplantation in children. During its preparation, the TCRbeta library received unique molecular identifiers. TCRdb redid the calling of the PCR reads with MiXCR, one entry per CDR3 protein. Of hundreds of thousands of distinct CDR3 sequences listed, roughly 17% were seen once; the top ten hold 0.8% to 1.1%. The source was PBMCs from the stem cell graft donor, collected from the stem cell graft. The source of these receptors is a human donor who donated a stem cell graft to a child with acute myeloid leukemia.

This chain connects TRBV28 to TRBJ2-3; maybe TRBD1 (6 bases). This CDR3 is 15 amino acids long. Trimming removed 5 bases from V and 5 bases from J, with 17 bases in between. The germline gives CDR1 MDHEN, CDR2 SYDVKM. In DNA form, the CDR3 reads TGTGCCAGCAGTCCTGGGGGCGCGGTTCGAGATACGCAGTATTTT. Residues: CASSPGGAVRDTQYF.

In this sample, this clonotype turned up a few times. The V gene is TRBV20-1, the J gene TRBJ2-5, with 10 bases identical to TRBD2. Trimming took 3 bases from V and 1 from J; bases not matched to a gene: 11. The CDR3 is 17 residues long. Germline CDR1 and CDR2: DFQATT and SNEGSKA (reference sequence). The CDR3 sequence is CSASGSGGINFQETQYF. DNA for the CDR3: TGCAGTGCTAGTGGTAGCGGGGGGATCAATTTCCAAGAGACCCAGTACTTC.

This clonotype has at least ten counts. The chain combines TRBV9 with TRBJ2-3; no reliable D call. V dropped 2 bases and J dropped 4 bases, with 14 bases sitting between them. Germline V gene sequence: CDR1 SGDLS, CDR2 YYNGEE. This CDR3 spans 15 amino acids. The CDR3 DNA is TGTGCCAGCAGCGTGTTGGCAAATGAGGCAGATACGCAGTATTTT. Its protein product is CASSVLANEADTQYF.

In this sample, this clonotype turned up many times. The chain employs TRBV20-1 and TRBJ2-1; TRBD2 matches at 8 bases. Germline lookup yields CDR1 DFQATT and CDR2 SNEGSKA (reference sequence). V gave up 0 bases and J gave up 4 bases; unmatched junction bases: 8. The CDR3 runs 16 residues. The CDR3 region is CSARDERGPEYNEQFF. In DNA form, the CDR3 reads TGCAGTGCTAGAGATGAGCGGGGGCCGGAATACAATGAGCAGTTCTTC.

This clonotype was picked up many times. This sequence joins TRBV12-3 or TRBV12-4 and TRBJ2-3; no clear D. The CDR3 runs 15 residues. V gave up 9 bases and J gave up 0 bases, with 16 bases separating them. The chain's CDR3 is CASATTPDSTDTQYF. The CDR3 DNA is TGTGCCAGTGCTACTACACCGGATAGCACAGATACGCAGTATTTT.

This clonotype was detected many times. The rearrangement joins TRBV10-3 to TRBJ1-6; maybe TRBD1 (5 bases). The V gene lost 5 bases and the J gene lost 8 bases, with 7 bases spanning the gap. Germline V gene data show CDR1 as ENHRY and CDR2 as SYGVKD. The length of the CDR3 is 12 residues. CDR3 bases: TGTGCCATCAGTACGGGGGATTCACCCCTCCACTTT. Translation gives CAISTGDSPLHF.

This clonotype was picked up many times. The V gene is TRBV7-2, the J gene TRBJ2-1, with D perhaps matching TRBD1 (5 bases). The V and J ends lost 2 bases and 9 bases respectively, with 11 bases between them. The CDR3 covers 13 residues. CDR1 is SGHTA, CDR2 FQGNSA, per germline. The CDR3 DNA follows: TGTGCCAGCAGCTTACAACAGGCCGGTGAGCAGTTCTTC. Encoded protein: CASSLQQAGEQFF. The full variable domain, with the rest looked up from reference TRBV7-2 and TRBJ2-1, is GAGVSQSPSNKVTEKGKDVELRCDPISGHTALYWYRQSLGQGLEFLIYFQGNSAPDKSGLPSDRFSAERTGGSVSTLTIQRTQQEDSAVYLCASSLQQAGEQFFGPGTRLTVL.

This clonotype was observed a few times. The chain uses TRBV7-6 and TRBJ2-4; 9 bases line up with TRBD1. The CDR3 loop spans 14 amino acids. J gave up 5 bases and V 1 base, and 0 bases lay outside the gene matches. Germline assignment: CDR1 SGHVS and CDR2 FNYEAQ. In DNA form, the CDR3 reads TGTGCCAGCAGCTTAGGGACAGGGGAAAACATTCAGTACTTC. Its protein product is CASSLGTGENIQYF.

The chain couples TRBV4-3 to TRBJ2-1; D remains unclear. Germline V gene lookup returns CDR1 LGHNA and CDR2 YSLEER. This CDR3 has 16 residues. With 4 bases removed from V and 0 bases from J, the gap between germline ends came to 13 bases. This CDR3 reads CASSPTLPSSYNEQFF. DNA of the CDR3: TGCGCCAGCAGCCCTACCCTGCCCAGCTCCTACAATGAGCAGTTCTTC.

The chain has TRBV7-3 and TRBJ2-1; 7 nucleotides agree with TRBD1. CDR1 SGHTA and CDR2 FQGTGA come from the germline V gene. With V trimmed by 4 bases and J by 6 bases, 3 bases remained unmatched. CDR3 length equals 13 residues. CDR3 protein: CASSSGTVNEQFF. CDR3 in DNA: TGTGCCAGCAGCTCCGGGACAGTCAATGAGCAGTTCTTC.

The rearrangement uses TRBV9 and TRBJ2-1; 7 nucleotides line up with TRBD2. Germline loops: CDR1 SGDLS, CDR2 YYNGEE. The CDR3 length is 16 residues. V lost 2 bases to trimming and J lost 5 bases; unmatched junction nucleotides: 10. The CDR3: CASSVAGASGDNEQFF. Written as DNA, the CDR3 is TGTGCCAGCAGCGTGGCTGGGGCTAGCGGCGACAATGAGCAGTTCTTC.

This clonotype was seen a few times. V is TRBV7-8 and J is TRBJ2-1; D might be TRBD1 (6 bases). CDR1 is SGHVS, CDR2 FQNEAQ, per germline. Trimming took 1 base from V and 8 from J, leaving 12 bases between them. The CDR3 contains 14 residues. The CDR3 DNA is TGTGCCAGCAGCTTAGTAAGCAGGGGCGATGAGCAGTTCTTC. Its translation is CASSLVSRGDEQFF.

The V gene is TRBV9, the J gene TRBJ2-2; 10 bases map to TRBD2. Germline V gene lookup returns CDR1 SGDLS and CDR2 YYNGEE. V lost 4 bases, J lost 4 bases, and 16 bases stayed unmatched. The CDR3 consists of 19 residues. DNA for the CDR3: TGTGCCAGCAGCACACCCCTCAACCTAGCGGGGGTAATCACCGGGGAGCTGTTTTTT. The encoded protein is CASSTPLNLAGVITGELFF. Full variable domain (missing parts from reference TRBV9 and TRBJ2-2): DSGVTQTPKHLITATGQRVTLRCSPRSGDLSVYWYQQSLDQGLQFLIQYYNGEERAKGNILERFSAQQFPDLHSELNLSSLELGDSALYFCASSTPLNLAGVITGELFFGEGSRLTVL.

This clonotype was picked up a small number of times. The V call is TRBV20-1, the J call TRBJ1-1; D gene uncertain. This CDR3 is built from 13 residues. CDR1 and CDR2 (germline): DFQATT, SNEGSKA (reference sequence). CDR3 in amino acids: CKTNTQIRTEAFF. The CDR3 bases are TGCAAGACGAACACGCAAATCCGAACTGAAGCTTTCTTT.

This clonotype appeared many times. The chain is built from TRBV15 and TRBJ2-7; TRBD1 might be the D (6 bases). This CDR3 spans 14 amino acids. V was shortened by 3 bases and J by 2 bases, with 11 bases between the two germline ends. Germline V gene lookup returns CDR1 LNHNV and CDR2 YYDKDF (reference sequence). The CDR3 bases are TGTGCCACCAGCAGCCTGGACAGAGCCTACGAGCAGTACGTC. The encoded protein is CATSSLDRAYEQYV.

Comments on this clonotype: The junction differs from germline at one of its ends, possibly a read error. The CDR3 sequence is CAGRRGPGQGAENEQFF. CDR3 in DNA: TGTGCCGGCAGGAGAGGTCCGGGACAGGGGGCGGAGAATGAGCAGTTCTTC. V and J are TRBV4-2 and TRBJ2-1, with 12 nucleotides matching TRBD1. This CDR3 is 17 amino acids long. Germline CDR1 and CDR2: LGHNA and YNFKEQ.

This clonotype has a count of ten or more. J is TRBJ2-7 and V is TRBV29-1, with D perhaps TRBD1 (5 bases). The germline V and J ends were trimmed by 4 bases and 5 bases, with 9 bases remaining between them. The CDR3 extends over 11 amino acids. Germline V gives CDR1 SQVTM, CDR2 ANQGSEA. CDR3 sequence: CSVVQGHEQYV. The CDR3 DNA reads as TGCAGCGTTGTTCAGGGCCACGAGCAGTACGTC.

This clonotype has a handful of counts. The chain recombines TRBV11-2 with TRBJ2-7; D gene unclear. Germline CDR1 and CDR2: SGHAT and FQNNGV. The ends were cut back, 4 bases at V and 4 bases at J, with 14 bases in the middle. The CDR3 totals 14 residues. In DNA, the CDR3 is TGTGCCAGCAGCTCCACTCTGAGGAATTACGAGCAGTACGTC. Its protein is CASSSTLRNYEQYV.